A single sample gave rise to the 4 T cell receptor beta chains below, sequenced in a study of blood T cell repertoires in COVID-19. Sequencing was performed with immunoSEQ multiplex PCR; in TCRdb, only in-frame clones are kept and a portion is missing. The sample has more than 85,000 clones, more than 60% seen once. Sequencing was done on a sample of peripheral blood. The origin of the receptors is a man aged 65 to 79 with acute or convalescent COVID-19.

The rearrangement uses TRBV15 and TRBJ1-5; tentative D call: TRBD1 (6 bases). Germline V gene data show CDR1 as LNHNV and CDR2 as YYDKDF (reference sequence). The CDR3 totals 14 residues. V lost 1 base and J 6 bases, leaving 10 bases between the germline ends. The DNA of the CDR3 is TGTGCCACCAGCAGAGTCAGGGGTCCTCAGCCCCAGCATTTT. Its translation is CATSRVRGPQPQHF.

In this sample, this clone turned up once. One end of the junction varies from germline; a read error may be responsible. This chain links TRBV28 with TRBJ2-1; possible D gene TRBD2, 6 bases. CDR1 MDHEN and CDR2 SYDVKM come from the germline V gene. This CDR3 has 11 amino acids. CDR3 nucleotide sequence: TGTGCCAGCAGTTTGGGACTGCTTGTGGTCTTC. It translates to CASSLGLLVVF.

V is TRBV7-8 and J is TRBJ2-7; 7 bases line up with TRBD1. The trim removed 6 bases at V and 6 bases at J, leaving 11 bases unmatched. The CDR3 is made up of 14 amino acids. Germline V gene data show CDR1 as SGHVS and CDR2 as FQNEAQ. Written as DNA, the CDR3 is TGTGCCAGCAGACTACCGACAGGGAACAGCGAGCAGTACTTC. Residues: CASRLPTGNSEQYF.

The chain couples TRBV2 to TRBJ2-1; D gene ambiguous. This CDR3 spans 11 amino acids. From germline, CDR1 is SNHLY and CDR2 FYNNEI. Trimming left V 7 bases short and J 2 bases short, with 3 bases between. The CDR3: CASTTYNEQFF. The CDR3 region has the DNA TGTGCCAGCACTACCTACAATGAGCAGTTCTTC.